This TCR beta chain was identified during a study of siplizumab effects on memory and regulatory T cells. Each sample contributed 75,000 to 100,000 TCR templates to the assay. The data were produced by immunoSEQ multiplex PCR, yet TCRdb's version contains in-frame clones alone and is incomplete. The sample consists of more than 85,000 clones, roughly 92% of them appearing once. Study-level findings and limits: The average Treg-derived proportion among mappable alloreactive CD4+ clones was 68.8% with siplizumab versus around 26% in controls. Proliferating Tregs in siplizumab cultures were never verified as suppressive.

A note on this clone: The antigen is unknown.

Trimming left V 5 bases short and J 1 base short, with 13 bases between. Germline V lookup: CDR1 SGHVS, CDR2 FNYEAQ. The CDR3 spans 15 residues. The TCR was taken from a human donor in good health. What was sequenced was CD4+ T cells sorted from blood. The chain links TRBV7-6 to TRBJ2-3; no clear D. The CDR3 nucleotides read TGTGCCAGCAGCCCCTTTTCCGTACGCACAGATACGCAGTATTTT. This encodes CASSPFSVRTDTQYF. Complete variable domain (other parts from reference TRBV7-6 and TRBJ2-3): GAGVSQSPRYKVTKRGQDVALRCDPISGHVSLYWYRQALGQGPEFLTYFNYEAQQDKSGLPNDRFSAERPEGSISTLTIQRTEQRDSAMYRCASSPFSVRTDTQYFGPGTRLTVL.